This paragraph reports one TCR beta chain. Its antigen remains unidentified. In the PCR, 60 Vbeta and 13 Jbeta primers were used. Some clones are missing from TCRdb's copy, which holds only in-frame ones; the method was immunoSEQ multiplex PCR. The sample consists of a few hundred thousand clones, around 90% of them appearing once. Germline lookup yields CDR1 MDHEN and CDR2 SYDVKM. CDR3 length equals 15 residues. With 5 bases removed from V and 2 bases from J, the gap between germline ends came to 12 bases. This specimen belongs to a study of cytomegalovirus exposure and HLA in healthy donors. Overall study context: Early release data held about 92 million unique TCRs from HLA-typed donors.

Broader study findings: Later analysis associated a missense DCLRE1C variant with TCR beta V- and J-gene trimming.

V gene TRBV28 combines with J gene TRBJ2-2, with unresolved D. The clonotype was recovered from a girl aged 2-10 years in good health and CMV-seronegative. Sequenced: PBMCs. CDR3 residues: CASSPSRRNTGELFF. The DNA for the CDR3 is TGTGCCAGCAGTCCCAGCCGGAGAAACACCGGGGAGCTGTTTTTT.